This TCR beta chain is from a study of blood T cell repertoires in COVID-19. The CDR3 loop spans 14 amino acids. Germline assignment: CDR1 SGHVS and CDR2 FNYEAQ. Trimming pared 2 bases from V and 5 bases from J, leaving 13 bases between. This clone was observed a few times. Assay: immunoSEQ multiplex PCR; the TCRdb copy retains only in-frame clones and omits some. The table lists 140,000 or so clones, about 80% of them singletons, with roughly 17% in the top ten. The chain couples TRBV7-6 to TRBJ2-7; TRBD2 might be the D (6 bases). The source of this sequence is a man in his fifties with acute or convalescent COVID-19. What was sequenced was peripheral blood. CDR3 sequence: CASSLSGGFNEQYF. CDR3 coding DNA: TGTGCCAGCAGCTTATCAGGAGGGTTCAACGAGCAGTACTTC.